Listed below are T cell receptor beta chains from one sample, sequenced in a study of CD8 T cells in ankylosing spondylitis. TCRdb reprocessed the 5' RACE reads with MiXCR, giving one entry per CDR3 protein. This sample carries fewer than 750,000 distinct CDR3 sequences, 15% to 20% of them seen once, and the ten largest clones take about a fifth. The sequencing input was blood, either unsorted or a sorted T cell fraction (not recorded which). The receptors originated from a male donor with ankylosing spondylitis. CDR3s include the opening cysteine and the closing phenylalanine or tryptophan. A D gene is named only where the DNA matches it firmly. The size of a clone is reported for some rows only, either as once, few or many, or as a class for expanded clones.

v_gene	abundance	j_gene	d_gene	CDR3aa	CDR3nt
TRBV6-2/TRBV6-3	few	TRBJ2-7	NA	CASRTREHEQYF	TGTGCCAGCAGAACGAGGGAACACGAGCAGTACTTC
TRBV4-1	NA	TRBJ2-5	NA	CASSPNPRQNQETQYF	TGCGCCAGCAGCCCCAACCCCCGACAGAACCAAGAGACCCAGTACTTC
TRBV12-3/TRBV12-4	many	TRBJ2-2	TRBD1	CASRDRGSGELFF	TGTGCCAGCAGAGACAGGGGATCCGGGGAGCTGTTTTTT
TRBV24-1	NA	TRBJ2-5	NA	CATSERGTETQYF	TGTGCCACCAGTGAACGGGGGACGGAGACCCAGTACTTC
TRBV7-3	few	TRBJ2-5	TRBD1	CASSMGQNLQETQYF	TGTGCCAGCAGCATGGGACAGAATCTTCAAGAGACCCAGTACTTC
TRBV6-1	few	TRBJ2-4	TRBD1	CASSRRDSKNIQYF	TGTGCCAGCAGCCGCCGGGACAGTAAAAACATTCAGTACTTC
TRBV27	few	TRBJ2-7	NA	CASSFRETIYEQYF	TGTGCCAGCAGTTTTCGGGAGACAATCTACGAGCAGTACTTC
TRBV6-5	NA	TRBJ2-1	NA	CASSYETGGDNEQFF	TGTGCCAGCAGTTACGAGACAGGCGGGGACAATGAGCAGTTCTTC
TRBV12-3/TRBV12-4	NA	TRBJ2-2	TRBD1	CASSLGTGGGGELFF	TGTGCCAGCAGTTTGGGGACAGGGGGCGGCGGGGAGCTGTTTTTT
TRBV6-1	NA	TRBJ1-2	NA	CASTRGKGTNGYTF	TGTGCCAGCACCCGAGGGAAGGGTACGAATGGCTACACCTTC
TRBV7-9	few	TRBJ2-7	NA	CASSLEASPTYEQYF	TGTGCCAGCAGCTTAGAGGCTAGCCCCACCTACGAGCAGTACTTC
TRBV20-1	NA	TRBJ1-1	NA	CSLRRGRNTEAFF	TGCAGCCTAAGGCGGGGAAGGAACACTGAAGCTTTCTTT
TRBV29-1	once	TRBJ2-7	NA	CSGRTSSYEQYF	TGCAGCGGCCGGACTTCGTCCTACGAGCAGTACTTC
TRBV12-3/TRBV12-4	few	TRBJ1-1	NA	CASSPRGLGTEAFF	TGTGCCAGCAGTCCCCGAGGGTTAGGCACTGAAGCTTTCTTT
TRBV5-6	few	TRBJ1-2	NA	CASSTRVGDGYTF	TGTGCCAGCAGTACCAGGGTAGGTGATGGCTACACCTTC
TRBV7-2	NA	TRBJ1-2	NA	CASLDRRYGYTF	TGTGCCAGCTTGGACCGTCGGTATGGCTACACCTTC
TRBV6-2/TRBV6-3	few	TRBJ1-5	TRBD1	CASRSGTVVVQPQHF	TGTGCCAGCAGGTCCGGGACAGTGGTCGTGCAGCCCCAGCATTTT
TRBV6-1	NA	TRBJ2-3	NA	CASSPRTASTDTQYF	TGTGCCAGCAGCCCCCGGACAGCGAGCACAGATACGCAGTATTTT
TRBV2	NA	TRBJ2-7	NA	CASTPLRVNEQYF	TGTGCCAGCACCCCTCTGAGGGTCAACGAGCAGTACTTC
TRBV5-1	few	TRBJ2-3	TRBD2	CASSLQTSGTDTQYF	TGCGCCAGCAGCTTGCAAACTAGCGGCACAGATACGCAGTATTTT
TRBV7-2	NA	TRBJ2-3	TRBD2	CASSHGLAGTDTQYF	TGTGCCAGCAGCCATGGACTAGCGGGCACAGATACGCAGTATTTT
TRBV7-9	few	TRBJ2-3	NA	CASSILASDTQYF	TGTGCCAGCAGCATACTAGCTTCAGATACGCAGTATTTT
TRBV28	few	TRBJ2-2	NA	CASSSGGIKATGELFF	TGTGCCAGCAGTTCAGGGGGGATAAAGGCCACCGGGGAGCTGTTTTTT
TRBV28	few	TRBJ1-1	TRBD1	CASRPQGTRGEAFF	TGTGCCAGCAGACCTCAGGGGACCAGGGGGGAAGCTTTCTTT
TRBV7-8	few	TRBJ2-7	NA	CASSLLQAETYEQYF	TGTGCCAGCAGCTTATTACAGGCCGAGACCTACGAGCAGTACTTC
TRBV4-1	few	TRBJ2-2	NA	CASSQAGANTGELFF	TGCGCCAGCAGCCAAGCGGGGGCGAACACCGGGGAGCTGTTTTTT
TRBV29-1	few	TRBJ2-2	NA	CSVDLGYTGELFF	TGCAGCGTTGATTTGGGATACACCGGGGAGCTGTTTTTT
TRBV6-5	NA	TRBJ2-7	TRBD2	CASSYKGRAGEQYF	TGTGCCAGCAGTTACAAGGGGAGGGCGGGCGAGCAGTACTTC
TRBV12-3/TRBV12-4	NA	TRBJ1-6	NA	CASSLSGDSPLHF	TGTGCCAGCAGTTTAAGTGGGGATTCACCCCTCCACTTT
TRBV7-2	NA	TRBJ2-1	TRBD1	CASSLSQGPYNEQFF	TGTGCCAGCAGCTTATCACAGGGGCCCTACAATGAGCAGTTCTTC
TRBV9	NA	TRBJ2-3	TRBD2	CASSPPLAGVADTQYF	TGTGCCAGCAGCCCGCCCCTAGCGGGAGTTGCAGATACGCAGTATTTT
TRBV20-1	NA	TRBJ2-3	TRBD2	CSAQSGLAGGADTQYF	TGCAGTGCCCAATCGGGACTAGCGGGGGGGGCAGATACGCAGTATTTT
TRBV5-1	NA	TRBJ2-7	NA	CASSGKGARSYEQYF	TGCGCCAGCAGCGGAAAGGGTGCGAGGTCCTACGAGCAGTACTTC
TRBV10-3	few	TRBJ2-3	NA	CAIGAQGPDTQYF	TGTGCCATCGGGGCACAGGGCCCAGATACGCAGTATTTT
TRBV20-1	NA	TRBJ1-1	NA	CSAYPGHMNTEAFF	TGCAGTGCCTACCCGGGGCACATGAACACTGAAGCTTTCTTT
TRBV11-1	few	TRBJ2-5	TRBD1	CASSLLFGVEGQGKEETQYF	TGTGCCAGCAGCTTACTGTTTGGGGTTGAGGGACAGGGGAAGGAAGAGACCCAGTACTTC
TRBV18	few	TRBJ2-7	TRBD1	CASSPPRRQGAYEQYF	TGTGCCAGCTCACCACCGAGGAGACAGGGGGCTTACGAGCAGTACTTC
TRBV3-1	NA	TRBJ2-1	NA	CASSQKGYGTYNEQFF	TGTGCCAGCAGCCAAAAGGGGTACGGTACCTACAATGAGCAGTTCTTC
TRBV5-1	few	TRBJ2-1	NA	CASSLDGIGEQFF	TGCGCCAGCAGCTTGGATGGGATAGGTGAGCAGTTCTTC
TRBV9	once	TRBJ1-3	NA	CASSVVAMVFSGNTIYF	TGTGCCAGCAGCGTAGTGGCTATGGTTTTCTCTGGAAACACCATATATTTT
TRBV12-3/TRBV12-4	NA	TRBJ1-4	NA	CASSYPGGEKLFF	TGTGCCAGCAGCTACCCAGGAGGGGAAAAACTGTTTTTT
TRBV28	NA	TRBJ2-2	NA	CASSLFLVGELFF	TGTGCCAGCAGTTTGTTTTTAGTCGGGGAGCTGTTTTTT
TRBV20-1	NA	TRBJ2-7	TRBD1	CSARATGSYEQYF	TGCAGTGCTAGGGCGACAGGGTCCTACGAGCAGTACTTC
TRBV10-3	few	TRBJ1-2	NA	CAISEFSGANYGYTF	TGTGCCATCAGTGAGTTCTCGGGAGCTAACTATGGCTACACCTTC
TRBV10-3	NA	TRBJ1-6	TRBD1	CAISLGGQGNSPLHF	TGTGCCATCAGCCTGGGGGGACAGGGGAATTCACCCCTCCACTTT